This T cell receptor beta chain appears in the sequencing data of a study of cytomegalovirus exposure and HLA in healthy donors. The PCR contained 60 Vbeta and 13 Jbeta primers. Measured with immunoSEQ multiplex PCR; TCRdb has only the in-frame clones, and not every one. Among approximately 260,000 clones listed, approximately 85% were seen once. With 0 bases removed from V and 1 base from J, the gap between germline ends came to 10 bases. Germline-derived CDR1 and CDR2 are SGHTS and YDEGEE. The CDR3 loop spans 15 amino acids. A note on this clone: No antigen is known for it.

The study, taken as a whole, reports: Analysis was carried out at a later point, and it linked a missense DCLRE1C variant to TCR beta V- and J-gene trimming. The investigators catalogued 150 to 200 TCR beta chains as cytomegalovirus-associated. Presence/absence analysis assumed near-uniform sequencing depth across donors.

This clonotype was sampled from a woman in her forties in good health and CMV-seropositive. The chain joins TRBV5-8 to TRBJ1-1; tentative D call: TRBD1 (5 bases). Material for sequencing was PBMCs. The CDR3: CASSLEYGGNTEAFF. The CDR3 DNA follows: TGTGCCAGCAGCTTGGAGTACGGGGGGAACACTGAAGCTTTCTTT.